The T cell receptor (beta chain) under discussion was sequenced for a study of cytomegalovirus exposure and HLA in healthy donors. Trimming removed 4 bases at V and 1 base at J, with 14 bases between. CDR3 length: 16 residues. Germline V gives CDR1 LNHDA, CDR2 SQIVND (reference sequence). Concerning this clone: The antigen is unknown.

Sequencing used immunoSEQ multiplex PCR; TCRdb keeps in-frame clones, though not all of them. The sample has under 75,000 clones; approximately 80% are singletons. Among the 120 subjects of the validation cohort, separate from the approximately 700-subject first cohort, were the donors. Whole-study results and caveats: Investigators reported under 200 TCR beta chains as tied to cytomegalovirus.

Sequences were obtained from PBMCs. The source of this sequence is a man aged 30-40 years in good health and CMV-seronegative. The chain employs TRBV19 and TRBJ1-5, with no clear D. CDR3 bases: TGTGCCAGTAGTACTCGGACTCACCAGAGCAATCAGCCCCAGCATTTT. This sequence encodes CASSTRTHQSNQPQHF.